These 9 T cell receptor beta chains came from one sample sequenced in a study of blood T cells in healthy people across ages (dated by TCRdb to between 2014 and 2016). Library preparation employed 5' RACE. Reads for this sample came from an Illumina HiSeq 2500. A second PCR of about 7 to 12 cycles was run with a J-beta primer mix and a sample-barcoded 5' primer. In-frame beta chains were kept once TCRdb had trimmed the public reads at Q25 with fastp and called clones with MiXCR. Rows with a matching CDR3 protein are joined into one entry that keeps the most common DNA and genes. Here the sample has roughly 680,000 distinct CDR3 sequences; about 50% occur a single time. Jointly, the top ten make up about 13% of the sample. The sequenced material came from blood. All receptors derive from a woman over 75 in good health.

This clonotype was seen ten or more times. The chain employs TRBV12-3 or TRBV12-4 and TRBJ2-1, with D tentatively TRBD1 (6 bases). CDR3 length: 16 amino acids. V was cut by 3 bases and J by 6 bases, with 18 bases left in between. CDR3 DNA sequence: TGTGCCAGCAGTTTTCGTGTAGGACAGACCATCAATGAGCAGTTCTTC. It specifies CASSFRVGQTINEQFF.

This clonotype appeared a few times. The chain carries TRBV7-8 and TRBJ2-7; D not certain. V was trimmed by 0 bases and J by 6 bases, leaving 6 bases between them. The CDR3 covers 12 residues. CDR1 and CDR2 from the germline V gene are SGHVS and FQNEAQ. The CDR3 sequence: CASSLAVAEQYF. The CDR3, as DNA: TGTGCCAGCAGCTTAGCGGTGGCCGAGCAGTACTTC.

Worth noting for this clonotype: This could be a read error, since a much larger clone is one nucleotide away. CDR3 bases: TGTGCCAGCAGTTTAGGCCTCCCCTACGTGCAGTACTTC. Encoded protein: CASSLGLPYVQYF. The V gene is TRBV12-3 or TRBV12-4, the J gene TRBJ2-4; D call uncertain. This CDR3 comprises 13 residues. Between the trimmed V and J ends, which lost 1 base and 13 bases, there was a span of 14 bases.

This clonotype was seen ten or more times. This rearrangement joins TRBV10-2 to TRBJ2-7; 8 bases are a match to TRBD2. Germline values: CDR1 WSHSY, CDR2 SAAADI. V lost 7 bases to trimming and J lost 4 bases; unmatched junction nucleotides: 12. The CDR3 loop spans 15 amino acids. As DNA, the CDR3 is TGCGCCAGCACCCACCCGGGGGGGAGAACATACGAGCAGTACTTC. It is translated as CASTHPGGRTYEQYF.

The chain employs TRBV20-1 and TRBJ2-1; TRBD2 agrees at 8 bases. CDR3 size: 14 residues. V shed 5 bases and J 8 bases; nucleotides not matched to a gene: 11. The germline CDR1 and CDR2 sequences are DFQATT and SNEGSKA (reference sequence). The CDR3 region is CSAPWRGAGDEQFF. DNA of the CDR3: TGCAGTGCTCCCTGGCGGGGGGCTGGGGATGAGCAGTTCTTC.

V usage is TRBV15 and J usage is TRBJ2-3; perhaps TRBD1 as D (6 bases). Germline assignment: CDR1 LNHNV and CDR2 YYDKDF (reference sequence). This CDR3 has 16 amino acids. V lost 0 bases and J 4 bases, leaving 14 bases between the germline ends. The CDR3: CATSRDRGQYADTQYF. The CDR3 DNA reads TGTGCCACCAGCAGAGATCGAGGACAGTACGCAGATACGCAGTATTTT.

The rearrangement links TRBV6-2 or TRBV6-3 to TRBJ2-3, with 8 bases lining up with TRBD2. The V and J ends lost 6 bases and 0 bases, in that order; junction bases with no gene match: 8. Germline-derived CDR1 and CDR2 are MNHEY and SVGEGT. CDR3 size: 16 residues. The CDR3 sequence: CASSPESGGSTDTQYF. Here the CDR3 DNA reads TGTGCCAGCAGCCCAGAAAGCGGGGGTAGCACAGATACGCAGTATTTT.

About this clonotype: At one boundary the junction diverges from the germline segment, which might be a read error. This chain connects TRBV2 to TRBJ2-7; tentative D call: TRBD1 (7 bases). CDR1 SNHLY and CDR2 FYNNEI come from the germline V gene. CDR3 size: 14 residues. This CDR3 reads CAGSEQGGAYEQYF. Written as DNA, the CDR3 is TGTGCCGGCAGTGAGCAGGGGGGAGCCTACGAGCAGTACTTC.

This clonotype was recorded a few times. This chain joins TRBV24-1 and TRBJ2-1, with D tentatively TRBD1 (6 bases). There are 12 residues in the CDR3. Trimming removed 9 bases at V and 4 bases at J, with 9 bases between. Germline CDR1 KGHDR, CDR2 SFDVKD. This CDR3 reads CATGTTYNEQFF. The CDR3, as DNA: TGTGCCACCGGGACAACGTACAATGAGCAGTTCTTC.